Listed below are T cell receptor beta chains from one sample, sequenced in a study of T-cell memory formation after mild COVID-19. MiXCR, run by TCRdb on the 5' RACE reads, gives a single entry per CDR3 protein. The data contain under 200,000 distinct CDR3 sequences, 10% to 15% of them singletons. The sequenced sample was PBMCs or a T cell subset sorted from them (not recorded which). Receptor source: a man aged 18-30 years who had mild COVID-19 (a few samples of this study predate the infection). Cell type and time point are not known. CDR3s include the opening cysteine and the closing phenylalanine or tryptophan. The order of the fields is J gene, V gene, CDR3 protein.

>TRBJ2-3|TRBV7-2
CASSFRYGTDTQYF
>TRBJ2-5|TRBV5-1
CASSLMDQETQYF
>TRBJ1-5|TRBV5-1
CASSLAGQENQPQHF
>TRBJ2-5|TRBV5-1
CASSLGLAGAQETQYF
>TRBJ2-7|TRBV4-1
CASSQVEGGRATSYEQYF
>TRBJ1-4|TRBV7-9
CARSLALAAGTGHEKLFF
>TRBJ1-2|TRBV11-2
CASSLDRGIYGYTF
>TRBJ2-3|TRBV5-4
CASRRYTDTQYF
>TRBJ1-1|TRBV7-2
CASSLVTSMNTEAFF
>TRBJ1-1|TRBV7-2
CASSLRARGSEAFF
>TRBJ1-1|TRBV5-1
CASSLGGGASNEAFF
>TRBJ2-7|TRBV18
CASSPPGWGGSYEQYF
>TRBJ2-1|TRBV4-3
CASSPSGQGPYNEQFF
>TRBJ1-5|TRBV6-2/TRBV6-3
CASSPRAQPQHF
>TRBJ1-6|TRBV7-9
CASSLHESGASPLHF
>TRBJ2-3|TRBV9
CASSVGWIDTQYF
>TRBJ2-1|TRBV7-2
CASSAWARGLLLGTYNEQFF